One sample yielded the 5 T cell receptor beta chains listed below, sequenced in a study of radiotherapy plus CTLA-4 blockade in lung cancer. Sequencing used immunoSEQ multiplex PCR; TCRdb keeps in-frame clones, though not all of them. The sample yields approximately 33,000 clones, 70% to 80% seen once. Material: peripheral blood, obtained from a patient treated with radiotherapy plus ipilimumab. These receptors were obtained from a human donor with non-small cell lung cancer who had stable disease on radiotherapy plus ipilimumab.

V gene TRBV19 combines with J gene TRBJ1-4; weak D call: TRBD1 (6 bases). The V end was cut by 3 bases, the J end by 4 bases, with 12 bases between. The CDR3 is 15 amino acids. Looked up from germline, CDR1 is LNHDA and CDR2 is SQIVND (reference sequence). The CDR3 coding sequence is TGTGCCAGTAGTATCGAGGACAGTGATAATGAAAAACTGTTTTTT. Protein sequence: CASSIEDSDNEKLFF. Supplemented by reference TRBV19 and TRBJ1-4, the full variable domain reads DGGITQSPKYLFRKEGQNVTLSCEQNLNHDAMYWYRQDPGQGLRLIYYSQIVNDFQKGDIAEGYSVSREKKESFPLTVTSAQKNPTAFYLCASSIEDSDNEKLFFGSGTQLSVL.

V gene TRBV5-4 combines with J gene TRBJ2-7, with 8 bases matching TRBD2. V dropped 6 bases and J dropped 4; count of bases not matched to a gene: 12. The CDR3 is 15 amino acids. From germline, CDR1 is SGHNT and CDR2 YYREEE (reference sequence). CDR3 sequence: CASTIGASGGYEQYF. In DNA form, the CDR3 reads TGTGCCAGCACCATCGGGGCAAGCGGGGGTTACGAGCAGTACTTC.

V is TRBV7-8 and J is TRBJ2-2; TRBD1 is a possible D gene (5 bases). This CDR3 has 17 residues. Trimming left V 0 bases short and J 1 base short, with 12 bases between. Germline V gives CDR1 SGHVS, CDR2 FQNEAQ. In nucleotides, the CDR3 is TGTGCCAGCAGCTTAGCGGCATGGGGCTGGAACACCGGGGAGCTGTTTTTT. Translation: CASSLAAWGWNTGELFF. Together with reference TRBV7-8 and TRBJ2-2, the CDR3 gives the full variable domain: GAGVSQSPRYKVAKRGQDVALRCDPISGHVSLFWYQQALGQGPEFLTYFQNEAQLDKSGLPSDRFFAERPEGSVSTLKIQRTQQEDSAVYLCASSLAAWGWNTGELFFGEGSRLTVL.

The gene calls are TRBV6-5 and TRBJ1-6; D perhaps matches TRBD1 (5 bases). The V end lost 9 bases, the J end lost 4 bases, and 16 bases lay between the germline ends. Germline loops: CDR1 MNHEY, CDR2 SVGAGI. The CDR3 runs 15 residues. The CDR3 here is CASNAGGKYNSPLHF. The CDR3 DNA follows: TGTGCCAGTAACGCGGGGGGGAAGTATAATTCACCCCTCCACTTT.

V and J are TRBV28 and TRBJ2-1; D possibly uses TRBD1 or TRBD2 (5 bases each). The germline V gene has CDR1 MDHEN and CDR2 SYDVKM. Between the trimmed V and J ends, which lost 4 bases and 9 bases, there was a span of 13 bases. The CDR3 runs to 13 residues. The CDR3 DNA reads TGTGCCAGCAGTTCCGGGACGTTGAGTGAGCAGTTCTTC. Its protein product is CASSSGTLSEQFF.